These 18 T cell receptor beta chains share one sample of origin, sequenced in a study of T cell repertoires in cytomegalovirus infection. TCRdb called the reads again in MiXCR, with one record for every CDR3 protein. This repertoire shows about 680,000 distinct CDR3 sequences, 20% to 25% found once; its top ten account for around 7.6%. The source material was CD8+ T cells from PBMCs. The source of these receptors is a human donor in good health (CMV status not recorded). Some clones in this sample may be carry-over from other donors' samples.

Ten or more counts support this clonotype. V and J are TRBV7-6 and TRBJ2-7; TRBD2 is a possible D gene (6 bases). V was cut by 5 bases and J by 7 bases, with 18 bases left in between. Germline V CDR1 and CDR2: SGHVS, FNYEAQ. There are 14 residues in the CDR3. The CDR3 DNA follows: TGTGCCAGCAGCCCGGGGCCGGGACTCATTGAGCAGTACTTC. Encoded protein: CASSPGPGLIEQYF.

The rearrangement links TRBV3-1 to TRBJ2-7; 12 bases fit TRBD1. The CDR3 has 14 residues. V lost 0 bases to trimming and J lost 12 bases; unmatched junction nucleotides: 6. Germline CDR1 is LGHDT and CDR2 is YNNKEL (reference sequence). Here the CDR3 reads CASSQDRRDRGLYF. CDR3 nucleotides: TGTGCCAGCAGCCAAGATCGAAGGGACAGGGGGCTGTACTTC.

This clonotype was seen a handful of times. This sequence joins TRBV7-9 and TRBJ2-5; D possibly matches TRBD1 or TRBD2 (5 bases each). The germline CDR1 and CDR2 sequences are SEHNR and FQNEAQ (reference sequence). Trimming removed 7 bases from V and 5 bases from J, with 14 bases in between. The CDR3 sequence is 13 residues long. CDR3 sequence reads: CASTPEGTETQYF. CDR3 nucleotide sequence: TGTGCCAGCACCCCCGAGGGGACGGAGACCCAGTACTTC.

The chain links TRBV25-1 to TRBJ1-6; D remains unclear. V shed 7 bases and J shed 7 bases, with 17 bases lying between them. The CDR3 contains 15 residues. Germline values: CDR1 MGHDK, CDR2 SYGVNS. The CDR3 here is CASTKLTKGNSPLHF. The DNA for the CDR3 is TGTGCCAGCACGAAACTTACCAAGGGCAATTCACCCCTCCACTTT.

This clonotype was found a few times. This chain links TRBV6-6 with TRBJ2-1, with 9 bases matching TRBD1. Per germline, CDR1 MNHNY and CDR2 SVGAGI (reference sequence). The V segment lost 4 bases and the J segment 3 bases; nucleotides outside the gene matches: 4. The CDR3 runs to 15 residues. The CDR3 loop is CASSWTGAGYNEQFF. CDR3 DNA sequence: TGTGCCAGCAGTTGGACAGGGGCCGGCTACAATGAGCAGTTCTTC.

The CDR3: CASSLFRDSISYEQYF. In nucleotides, the CDR3 is TGTGCCAGCAGTTTATTCCGGGACAGCATATCCTACGAGCAGTACTTC. This chain links TRBV28 with TRBJ2-7; 7 bases match TRBD1. This CDR3 has 16 residues. Germline CDR1 reads MDHEN; CDR2 reads SYDVKM. J gave up 1 base and V 1 base, and 7 bases lay outside the gene matches.

In its sample, this clonotype was seen a few times. The genes are TRBV7-9 and TRBJ1-1; the D is unclear. The CDR3 length is 15 residues. The V gene's germline CDR1 is SEHNR and CDR2 FQNEAQ (reference sequence). Trimming pared 5 bases from V and 3 bases from J, leaving 16 bases between. CDR3 nucleotides: TGTGCCAGCAGCCCGTGGTGGCCGCCGGACACTGAAGCTTTCTTT. Translation gives CASSPWWPPDTEAFF.

This clonotype was detected many times. The V gene is TRBV7-9, the J gene TRBJ2-2; D possibly corresponds to TRBD2 (6 bases). The V gene lost 5 bases and the J gene lost 5 bases, with 9 bases spanning the gap. The CDR3 loop spans 13 amino acids. CDR1 is SEHNR and CDR2 is FQNEAQ in the germline V gene (reference sequence). CDR3 region: CASSPAGTGELFF. The CDR3 DNA reads as TGTGCCAGCAGCCCGGCGGGAACCGGGGAGCTGTTTTTT. The entire variable domain, with the rest obtained from reference TRBV7-9 and TRBJ2-2, is as follows: DTGVSQNPRHKITKRGQNVTFRCDPISEHNRLYWYRQTLGQGPEFLTYFQNEAQLEKSRLLSDRFSAERPKGSFSTLEIQRTEQGDSAMYLCASSPAGTGELFFGEGSRLTVL.

The CDR3 loop is CATREVRHSNQPQHF. CDR3 bases: TGTGCCACCCGGGAGGTCAGACATAGCAATCAGCCCCAGCATTTT. This rearrangement joins TRBV6-6 to TRBJ1-5, with unresolved D. Trimming stripped 10 bases from V and 0 bases from J, with 16 bases between. Germline CDR1 and CDR2: MNHNY and SVGAGI (reference sequence). The CDR3 contains 15 residues.

This chain links TRBV6-2 or TRBV6-3 with TRBJ2-7; D is tentatively TRBD1 or TRBD2 (5 bases each). The CDR3 contains 15 residues. Per germline, CDR1 MNHEY and CDR2 SVGEGT. DNA of the CDR3: TGTGTCAGCAGCCCCGGGACCTCGAGCTCCTACGAGCAGTACGTC. It specifies CVSSPGTSSSYEQYV.

This clonotype has only a few counts. V is TRBV19 and J is TRBJ2-1, with 7 bases aligning to TRBD1. The trim removed 4 bases at V and 7 bases at J, leaving 10 bases unmatched. Germline CDR1 reads LNHDA; CDR2 reads SQIVND (reference sequence). This CDR3 is 15 amino acids long. The CDR3 loop reads CASSTPRQGSNEQFF. The CDR3, as DNA: TGTGCCAGTAGTACGCCTCGACAGGGCTCTAATGAGCAGTTCTTC.

Remarks on this clonotype: Being one base from a much bigger clone, this may be a read error. The chain has TRBV6-2 or TRBV6-3 and TRBJ2-7, with a weak D call TRBD2 (5 bases). Germline CDR1 MNHEY, CDR2 SVGEGT. The CDR3 covers 13 residues. The CDR3 here is CTSTDWIAYEQYF. DNA of the CDR3: TGTACCAGCACGGACTGGATTGCCTACGAGCAGTACTTC.

The genes are TRBV19 and TRBJ1-2; no firm D call. Trimming removed 3 bases from V and 2 bases from J, with 13 bases in between. This CDR3 is 15 amino acids long. Germline V gives CDR1 LNHDA, CDR2 SQIVND (reference sequence). The CDR3 DNA sequence: TGTGCCAGTAGTATCAGCTTGGAGGGAAACTATGGCTACACCTTC. Translated, it gives CASSISLEGNYGYTF.

This chain joins TRBV12-3 or TRBV12-4 and TRBJ2-3; D remains unclear. CDR3 length equals 13 residues. V was pared by 7 bases and J by 6 bases, with 14 bases between. CDR3 protein: CASTFYGRDTQYF. In nucleotides, the CDR3 is TGTGCCAGCACTTTTTACGGGCGGGATACGCAGTATTTT.

The chain couples TRBV13 to TRBJ1-3; D gene uncertain. Looked up from germline, CDR1 is PRHDT and CDR2 is FYEKMQ (reference sequence). V lost 0 bases, J lost 4 bases, and 7 bases lay in between. The CDR3 contains 14 residues. The CDR3 DNA reads as TGTGCCAGCAGCTTAGGATTGCGGGGAAACACCATATATTTT. Protein sequence: CASSLGLRGNTIYF. The full variable domain, completed using reference TRBV13 and TRBJ1-3, is AAGVIQSPRHLIKEKRETATLKCYPIPRHDTVYWYQQGPGQDPQFLISFYEKMQSDKGSIPDRFSAQQFSDYHSELNMSSLELGDSALYFCASSLGLRGNTIYFGEGSWLTVV.

This clonotype was found a few times. This chain links TRBV20-1 with TRBJ2-2; 11 positions match TRBD2. CDR1 is DFQATT, CDR2 SNEGSKA, per germline (reference sequence). CDR3 length: 15 residues. V shed 4 bases, J shed 3 bases, and the junction held 4 bases outside the gene matches. Here the CDR3 reads CSAITSGGHTGELFF. For the CDR3, the DNA is TGCAGTGCTATAACTAGCGGGGGCCACACCGGGGAGCTGTTTTTT.

The CDR3 DNA reads as TGTGCCAGCAGCCAAGCAACAGGAGGGTACCAAGAGACCCAGTACTTC. This translates into CASSQATGGYQETQYF. This chain uses TRBV14 with TRBJ2-5; tentative D call: TRBD2 (6 bases). Germline CDR1 and CDR2: SGHDN and FVKESK. V lost 1 base, J lost 0 bases, and 12 bases lay in between. The CDR3 length is 16 residues.

This clonotype appeared many times. The chain employs TRBV7-9 and TRBJ2-1; D not resolved. V was shortened by 3 bases and J by 8 bases, with 5 bases between the two germline ends. Germline-derived CDR1 and CDR2 are SEHNR and FQNEAQ (reference sequence). The CDR3 sequence is 11 residues long. The CDR3 sequence: CASSFSHEQFF. The CDR3 DNA follows: TGTGCCAGCAGCTTTTCCCATGAGCAGTTCTTC.